These 25 T cell receptor beta chains share one sample of origin, sequenced in a study of cytomegalovirus exposure and HLA in healthy donors. With 60 Vbeta and 13 Jbeta primers, the PCR was carried out. The protocol was immunoSEQ multiplex PCR, while the TCRdb copy is restricted to in-frame clones and leaves out a portion. The sample lists 150,000 to 200,000 clones; approximately 80% were seen once. Sequencing was done on a sample of PBMCs. Source of these receptors: a woman in her thirties in good health and CMV-seropositive.

The count of this clone is one. The V gene is TRBV9, the J gene TRBJ2-3; a weak D match, TRBD2 (6 bases). The CDR3 sequence is 16 residues long. The germline V gene has CDR1 SGDLS and CDR2 YYNGEE. Deletions cut 0 bases from V and 4 bases from J, with 15 bases between. The CDR3 DNA is TGTGCCAGCAGCGTAGTCGGGGGAGCTGTGGCAGATACGCAGTATTTT. It is translated as CASSVVGGAVADTQYF.

The rearrangement uses TRBV30 and TRBJ1-5, with unresolved D. Germline V gene sequence: CDR1 GTSNPN, CDR2 SVGIG (reference sequence). The CDR3 has 13 residues. V shed 2 bases and J shed 5 bases, with 10 bases lying between them. The CDR3 is CAWSTGLDQPQHF. In DNA, the CDR3 is TGTGCCTGGAGTACGGGTTTGGATCAGCCCCAGCATTTT.

This clone was seen a handful of times. The chain recombines TRBV6-5 with TRBJ2-5; 7 bases are shared with TRBD1. V trimming: 6 bases; J trimming: 5 bases; junction bases outside the gene matches: 6. Per the germline V gene, CDR1 is MNHEY and CDR2 is SVGAGI. This CDR3 has 13 amino acids. The CDR3 region has the DNA TGTGCCAGCAGGGTACAGGGGATCGAGACCCAGTACTTC. The encoded protein is CASRVQGIETQYF.

The chain joins TRBV7-8 to TRBJ1-2, with 7 bases lining up with TRBD1. The CDR3 extends over 13 amino acids. V was pared by 5 bases and J by 7 bases, with 7 bases of the junction left unmatched. Germline lookup yields CDR1 SGHVS and CDR2 FQNEAQ. CDR3 nucleotide sequence: TGTGCCAGCAGCATTACAGGGGCGCTTGGCTACACCTTC. Amino acid sequence: CASSITGALGYTF.

The chain carries TRBV11-2 and TRBJ2-7; 8 positions match TRBD1. The CDR3 covers 17 residues. CDR1 SGHAT and CDR2 FQNNGV come from the germline V gene. The V segment lost 5 bases and the J segment 0 bases; nucleotides outside the gene matches: 12. In nucleotides, the CDR3 is TGTGCCAGCAGCGCTACTTGGGACAGGAAAACCTCCTACGAGCAGTACTTC. This gives the protein CASSATWDRKTSYEQYF.

The rearrangement joins TRBV5-4 to TRBJ2-1; 9 bases line up with TRBD2. The CDR3 has 17 residues. V lost 3 bases to trimming and J lost 6 bases; unmatched junction nucleotides: 13. Germline CDR1 SGHNT, CDR2 YYREEE (reference sequence). The CDR3 loop reads CASSSDLSGSRGNEQFF. CDR3 nucleotides: TGTGCCAGCAGCTCCGACCTTAGCGGGAGTAGAGGCAATGAGCAGTTCTTC. The full variable domain, its missing parts supplied by reference TRBV5-4 and TRBJ2-1, is ETGVTQSPTHLIKTRGQQVTLRCSSQSGHNTVSWYQQALGQGPQFIFQYYREEENGRGNFPPRFSGLQFPNYSSELNVNALELDDSALYLCASSSDLSGSRGNEQFFGPGTRLTVL.

V and J are TRBV19 and TRBJ1-2, with 9 bases that match TRBD1. Per the germline V gene, CDR1 is LNHDA and CDR2 is SQIVND (reference sequence). The V segment lost 5 bases and the J segment 6 bases; nucleotides outside the gene matches: 10. The CDR3 is made up of 15 amino acids. The CDR3 DNA reads TGTGCCAGTAGTCCGTACGGGACAGGGATCGATGGCTACACCTTC. Its protein is CASSPYGTGIDGYTF.

This clone was seen a few times. This rearrangement joins TRBV2 to TRBJ2-3, with 12 bases matching TRBD2. Germline-derived CDR1 and CDR2 are SNHLY and FYNNEI. This CDR3 comprises 14 residues. V shed 5 bases and J 6 bases; nucleotides not matched to a gene: 3. The CDR3 loop is CASSPLAGGDTQYF. The CDR3 DNA reads as TGTGCCAGCAGTCCTCTAGCGGGAGGGGATACGCAGTATTTT. The full variable domain, in which reference TRBV2 and TRBJ2-3 provide the parts outside the CDR3, is EPEVTQTPSHQVTQMGQEVILRCVPISNHLYFYWYRQILGQKVEFLVSFYNNEISEKSEIFDDQFSVERPDGSNFTLKIRSTKLEDSAMYFCASSPLAGGDTQYFGPGTRLTVL.

The chain is built from TRBV12-5 and TRBJ2-1; a weak D match, TRBD1 (6 bases). CDR1 and CDR2 (germline): LGHNT, FRNRAP. Trimming removed 0 bases from V and 5 bases from J, with 11 bases in between. CDR3 length equals 15 residues. Here the CDR3 reads CASGLVLGAHNEQFF. The CDR3 nucleotides are TGTGCTAGTGGTTTGGTACTGGGGGCCCACAATGAGCAGTTCTTC. Based on the CDR3 plus reference TRBV12-5 and TRBJ2-1, the full variable domain is DARVTQTPRHKVTEMGQEVTMRCQPILGHNTVFWYRQTMMQGLELLAYFRNRAPLDDSGMPKDRFSAEMPDATLATLKIQPSEPRDSAVYFCASGLVLGAHNEQFFGPGTRLTVL.

The rearrangement uses TRBV19 and TRBJ2-1; no definite D call. CDR1 is LNHDA, CDR2 SQIVND, per germline (reference sequence). Trimming took 3 bases from V and 8 from J, leaving 5 bases between them. The CDR3 loop spans 11 amino acids. Here the CDR3 reads CASSISHEQFF. The CDR3 bases are TGTGCCAGTAGTATTAGCCATGAGCAGTTCTTC.

The chain couples TRBV6-1 to TRBJ1-1; tentatively, D is TRBD1 (5 bases). Germline loops: CDR1 MNHNS, CDR2 SASEGT. Trimming removed 1 base from V and 3 bases from J, with 15 bases in between. The CDR3 consists of 16 residues. CDR3 DNA sequence: TGTGCCAGCAGTGAAGATGGACACAAAGGGCACACTGAAGCTTTCTTT. Its protein is CASSEDGHKGHTEAFF.

The rearrangement joins TRBV6-4 to TRBJ1-1; weak D call: TRBD1 (5 bases). The germline V gene has CDR1 MRHNA and CDR2 SNTAGT. This CDR3 has 14 amino acids. The ends were cut back, 6 bases at V and 5 bases at J, with 16 bases in the middle. The CDR3 spells CASRGVPGGTEAFF. The CDR3 nucleotides read TGTGCCAGCAGGGGAGTACCCGGGGGAACTGAAGCTTTCTTT.

This CDR3 reads CATSRLRQSRGYTF. The CDR3 nucleotides read TGTGCCACCAGCAGGCTCCGACAGAGTCGTGGCTACACCTTC. The chain couples TRBV15 to TRBJ1-2; possible D gene TRBD1, 5 bases. Trimming cost V 3 bases and J 7 bases, with 15 bases left between them. The CDR3 is 14 amino acids. Germline CDR1 LNHNV, CDR2 YYDKDF (reference sequence).

The gene calls are TRBV7-8 and TRBJ2-5; 8 bases agree with TRBD1. Trimming removed 0 bases from V and 4 bases from J; junction bases left unmatched: 4. Germline CDR1 and CDR2: SGHVS and FQNEAQ. The CDR3 extends over 15 amino acids. The CDR3 DNA is TGTGCCAGCAGCTTAGCTATTGACAGGGGAGAGACCCAGTACTTC. Protein: CASSLAIDRGETQYF.

V gene TRBV5-6 combines with J gene TRBJ2-1, with 12 positions matching TRBD2. CDR3 length equals 16 residues. Germline V gene sequence: CDR1 SGHDT, CDR2 YYEEEE. The V and J ends lost 4 bases and 9 bases, in that order; junction bases with no gene match: 11. CDR3 region: CASSDLGLAGRPEQFF. CDR3 DNA sequence: TGTGCCAGCAGCGACTTAGGACTAGCGGGAAGGCCTGAGCAGTTCTTC.

The chain is built from TRBV9 and TRBJ2-1, with TRBD2 matching 10 bases. Trimming removed 0 bases from V and 6 bases from J; junction bases left unmatched: 6. The germline CDR1 and CDR2 sequences are SGDLS and YYNGEE. The CDR3 loop spans 16 amino acids. The CDR3 is CASSVGLAGDFNEQFF. CDR3 bases: TGTGCCAGCAGCGTAGGGCTAGCGGGAGATTTCAATGAGCAGTTCTTC.

CDR3 protein: CASSPGGGTGGRNQPQHF. In DNA, the CDR3 is TGTGCCAGCAGCCCGGGGGGTGGGACAGGGGGCCGCAATCAGCCCCAGCATTTT. The gene calls are TRBV5-8 and TRBJ1-5; the match to TRBD1 covers 12 bases. The J segment lost 2 bases and the V segment lost 4 bases, leaving 10 bases of the junction unmatched. CDR1 and CDR2 from the germline V gene are SGHTS and YDEGEE. The CDR3 has 18 amino acids.

The CDR3 spells CASTPGRDMNLNEQYF. The CDR3 DNA reads as TGTGCCAGCACCCCGGGCCGGGACATGAACCTTAACGAGCAGTACTTC. The V and J genes are TRBV9 and TRBJ2-7, with D perhaps matching TRBD1 (6 bases). CDR3 length equals 16 residues. The V and J ends lost 6 bases and 5 bases respectively, with 24 bases between them. CDR1 is SGDLS, CDR2 YYNGEE, per germline.

The chain is built from TRBV10-1 and TRBJ2-7; 9 bases are a match to TRBD2. Germline values: CDR1 WNHNN, CDR2 SYGVQD (reference sequence). This CDR3 spans 14 amino acids. The J segment lost 8 bases and the V segment lost 2 bases, leaving 7 bases of the junction unmatched. The CDR3 DNA sequence: TGCGCCAGCAGTGAGGGCGGGAGGGGAGGGCAGCAGTACTTC. Amino acid sequence: CASSEGGRGGQQYF.

This chain uses TRBV6-1 with TRBJ2-3, with 7 bases aligning to TRBD2. The V gene end was trimmed by 4 bases and the J gene end by 4 bases; junction bases not matched to a gene: 17. The CDR3 runs 18 residues. Germline V gene lookup returns CDR1 MNHNS and CDR2 SASEGT. The CDR3 loop is CASSAPTRGLAEPDTQYF. Here the CDR3 DNA reads TGTGCCAGCAGTGCCCCGACCCGCGGTCTAGCGGAACCAGATACGCAGTATTTT.

About this clone itself: In the same sample, other DNA sequences code for this CDR3. The genes are TRBV5-1 and TRBJ2-7, with D maybe TRBD1 (5 bases). CDR1 SGHRS and CDR2 YFSETQ come from the germline V gene. With 0 bases removed from V and 3 bases from J, the gap between germline ends came to 7 bases. The CDR3 spans 13 residues. Written as DNA, the CDR3 is TGCGCCAGCAGCTTGGAACAGGACTACGAGCAGTACTTC. The encoded protein is CASSLEQDYEQYF.

V usage is TRBV4-2 and J usage is TRBJ2-3; weak D call: TRBD2 (5 bases). The CDR3 sequence is 15 residues long. Germline CDR1 LGHNA, CDR2 YNFKEQ. Trimming pared 0 bases from V and 0 bases from J, leaving 7 bases between. The CDR3, as DNA: TGTGCCAGCAGCCAAGAAAGAGGGAGCACAGATACGCAGTATTTT. This encodes CASSQERGSTDTQYF.

This chain uses TRBV5-4 with TRBJ2-2; TRBD2 matches at 7 bases. Unmatched junction bases numbered 2, after V lost 6 bases and J lost 6 bases. This CDR3 region has 12 residues. Germline values: CDR1 SGHNT, CDR2 YYREEE (reference sequence). This CDR3 reads CASTRGAGELFF. The CDR3 bases are TGTGCCAGCACTCGGGGGGCCGGGGAGCTGTTTTTT.

This chain uses TRBV5-1 with TRBJ2-3, with a weak D call TRBD1 (6 bases). CDR1 is SGHRS and CDR2 is YFSETQ in the germline V gene. The CDR3 length is 13 residues. Trimming took off 6 bases at V and 3 bases at J, with 11 bases between the two ends. The CDR3 sequence is CASNNRVTDTQYF. CDR3 in DNA: TGCGCCAGCAACAACAGGGTGACAGATACGCAGTATTTT. Filled out from reference TRBV5-1 and TRBJ2-3, the complete variable domain reads KAGVTQTPRYLIKTRGQQVTLSCSPISGHRSVSWYQQTPGQGLQFLFEYFSETQRNKGNFPGRFSGRQFSNSRSEMNVSTLELGDSALYLCASNNRVTDTQYFGPGTRLTVL.

This clone came up once. J is TRBJ1-6 and V is TRBV16; D remains unclear. The CDR3 loop spans 15 amino acids. Trimming cost V 2 bases and J 14 bases, with 19 bases left between them. The V gene's germline CDR1 is KGHSY and CDR2 FQNENV. The CDR3 here is CASSQGGTTGATLHF. CDR3 bases: TGTGCCAGCAGCCAAGGCGGCACGACGGGTGCTACCCTCCACTTT.